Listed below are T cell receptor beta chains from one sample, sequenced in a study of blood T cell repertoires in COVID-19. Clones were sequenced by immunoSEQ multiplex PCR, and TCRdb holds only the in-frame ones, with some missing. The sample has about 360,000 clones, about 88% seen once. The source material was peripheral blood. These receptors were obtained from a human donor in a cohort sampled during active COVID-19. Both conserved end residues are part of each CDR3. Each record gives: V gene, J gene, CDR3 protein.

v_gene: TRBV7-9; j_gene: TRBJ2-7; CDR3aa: CASSSLDNYEQYF
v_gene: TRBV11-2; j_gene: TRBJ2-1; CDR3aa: CASSLGPGLSSHEQFF
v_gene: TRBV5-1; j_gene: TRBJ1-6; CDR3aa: CASSLEQGGNSPLHF
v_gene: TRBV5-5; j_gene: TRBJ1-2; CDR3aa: CASSSLPGETYGYTF
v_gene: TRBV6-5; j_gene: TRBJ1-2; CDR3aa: CASGLVGVSYGYTF
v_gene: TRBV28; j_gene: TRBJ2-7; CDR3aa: CASTPTSQNEQYF
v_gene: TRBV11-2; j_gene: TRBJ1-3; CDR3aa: CASSLDRLGGTIYF
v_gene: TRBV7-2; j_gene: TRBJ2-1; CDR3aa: CASSLVGELGNEQFF
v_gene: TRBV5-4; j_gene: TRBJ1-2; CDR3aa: CASSGLDRGYGYTF
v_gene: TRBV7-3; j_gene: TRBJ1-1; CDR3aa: CASSLTGGETEAFF
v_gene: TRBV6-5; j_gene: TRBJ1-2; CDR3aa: CASSYGQERSNGYTF
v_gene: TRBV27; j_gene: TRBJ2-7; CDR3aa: CASSLSYGTEVYEQYF
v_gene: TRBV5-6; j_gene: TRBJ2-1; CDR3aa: CASSLGHRASGRDEQFF
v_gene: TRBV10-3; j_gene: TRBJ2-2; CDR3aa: CAISAGLPREGGELFF
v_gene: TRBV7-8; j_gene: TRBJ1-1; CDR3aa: CASSADRGFGTEAFF
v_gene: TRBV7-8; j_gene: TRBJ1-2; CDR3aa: CASSLTGQGRYTF
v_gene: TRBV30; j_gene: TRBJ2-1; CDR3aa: CAWGAGGLHEQFF